This entry concerns a single T cell receptor beta chain. Germline V CDR1 and CDR2: MDHEN, SYDVKM. The CDR3 is made up of 16 amino acids. The V end was cut by 4 bases, the J end by 2 bases, with 12 bases between. The entry originates in a study of blood T cell repertoires in COVID-19. Study in general: Samples came from the United States, Italy and Spain, spanning acute and convalescent COVID-19. Nucleic acid was either cDNA or gDNA, and it came from T cells, B-cell-depleted T cells, or PBMCs.

Per the study methods: Amplified reference gene primers provided the basis for estimating nucleated cell counts. Data came from immunoSEQ multiplex PCR; TCRdb stores just in-frame clones and leaves some out. From that table come the V and J calls and clone size; the DNA was used to work out D and trimming. The sample has about 520,000 clones, 80% to 90% seen once. The genes are TRBV28 and TRBJ2-6; D might be TRBD2 (5 bases). Sequencing was carried out using peripheral blood. This receptor was identified in a human donor in a cohort sampled during active COVID-19. The CDR3 region has the DNA TGTGCCAGCAGTTGGGCTAGCCCCCCTGGGGCCAACGTCCTGACTTTC. Amino acids: CASSWASPPGANVLTF.